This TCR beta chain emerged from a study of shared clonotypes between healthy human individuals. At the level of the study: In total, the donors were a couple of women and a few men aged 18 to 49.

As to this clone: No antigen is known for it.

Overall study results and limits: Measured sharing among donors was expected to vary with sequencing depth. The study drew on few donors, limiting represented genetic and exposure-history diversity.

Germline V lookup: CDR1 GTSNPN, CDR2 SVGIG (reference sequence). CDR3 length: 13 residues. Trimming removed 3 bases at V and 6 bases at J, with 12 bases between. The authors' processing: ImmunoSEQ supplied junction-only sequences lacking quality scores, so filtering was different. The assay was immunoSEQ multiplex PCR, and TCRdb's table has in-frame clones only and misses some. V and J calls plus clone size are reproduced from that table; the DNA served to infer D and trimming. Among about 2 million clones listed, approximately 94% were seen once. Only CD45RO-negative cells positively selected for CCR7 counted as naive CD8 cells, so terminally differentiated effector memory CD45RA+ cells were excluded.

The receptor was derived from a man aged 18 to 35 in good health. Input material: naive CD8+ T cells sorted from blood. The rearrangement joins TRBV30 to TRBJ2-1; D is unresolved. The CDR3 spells CAWSVGVGNEQFF. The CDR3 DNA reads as TGTGCCTGGAGCGTTGGGGTTGGCAATGAGCAGTTCTTC.